This T cell receptor beta chain is drawn from a study of blood T cell repertoires in COVID-19. Overall study: Sources were T cells, B-cell-depleted T cells, or PBMCs; the material itself was cDNA or gDNA.

How the authors handled the data: It was from reference gene primer amplification that nucleated cell counts were estimated. The repertoire was sequenced with immunoSEQ multiplex PCR; TCRdb's copy has only in-frame clones and lacks some. V and J calls and clone size are those listed in that table; D and trimming were worked out from the DNA. The sample consists of roughly 500,000 clones, less than 90% of them appearing once. Cohort assignment relied on participant-reported clinical history. CDR1 SNHLY and CDR2 FYNNEI come from the germline V gene. With 4 bases clipped from V and 6 bases from J, the junction kept 4 bases outside the gene matches. The CDR3 is 15 residues long.

The chain employs TRBV2 and TRBJ2-5, with TRBD2 matching over 14 bases. This sequence originates from a woman aged 55-70 years who had recovered from COVID-19. Source material: PBMCs or T cells enriched from blood (not recorded which). The CDR3 protein is CASSATSGGAKTQYF. DNA for the CDR3: TGTGCCAGCAGTGCGACTAGCGGGGGGGCCAAGACCCAGTACTTC. The full variable domain, with the rest looked up from reference TRBV2 and TRBJ2-5, is EPEVTQTPSHQVTQMGQEVILRCVPISNHLYFYWYRQILGQKVEFLVSFYNNEISEKSEIFDDQFSVERPDGSNFTLKIRSTKLEDSAMYFCASSATSGGAKTQYFGPGTRLLVL.